A single TCR beta chain is shown here with its context. Data came from immunoSEQ multiplex PCR; TCRdb stores just in-frame clones and leaves some out. The table has 75,000 to 95,000 clones, roughly four fifths seen once. This sample stems from a study of glioma-infiltrating T cells after dendritic cell vaccination. In the study overall: Patients had newly diagnosed or recurrent glioblastoma and received dendritic cell vaccines.

Looked up from germline, CDR1 is SGHNT and CDR2 is YYREEE (reference sequence). V lost 0 bases and J 3 bases, leaving 11 bases between the germline ends. The CDR3 runs to 15 residues. Sample time point: after dendritic cell vaccination, including at tumor progression/relapse. The chain combines TRBV5-4 with TRBJ2-3; D remains unclear. The receptor was derived from a human donor with glioblastoma. Sample: blood, taken after dendritic cell vaccination. The CDR3 is CASSLGLVGTDTQYF. CDR3 nucleotide sequence: TGTGCCAGCAGCTTGGGCCTAGTCGGGACAGATACGCAGTATTTT.